A selection of T cell receptor beta chains follows, all from one sample in a study of technical replicates of blood from a few donors. Assay: immunoSEQ multiplex PCR; the TCRdb copy retains only in-frame clones and omits some. The profile shows about 90,000 clones, around 90% of them singletons. Sequencing input: T cells isolated from PBMCs. These receptors originate from a human donor in good health. Each CDR3 is given with its conserved first and last residue. Each record gives: clone size, J gene, D gene, V gene, CDR3 protein, CDR3 DNA. D genes are given only for firm matches. Some rows have no size entry. The others give once, few or many, or a class for an expanded clone.

size: -; J: TRBJ2-5; D: -; V: TRBV7-6; CDR3: CASSIRGTQETQYF; DNA: TGTGCCAGCAGCATCCGGGGGACCCAAGAGACCCAGTACTTC
size: once; J: TRBJ1-2; D: -; V: TRBV6-5; CDR3: CASWREAGYGYTF; DNA: TGTGCCAGCTGGCGGGAGGCAGGCTATGGCTACACCTTC
size: -; J: TRBJ2-7; D: TRBD1; V: TRBV27; CDR3: CASSPTRTGYSYEQYF; DNA: TGTGCCAGCAGTCCCACCCGGACAGGGTATTCCTACGAGCAGTACTTC
size: -; J: TRBJ2-5; D: TRBD2; V: TRBV28; CDR3: CASRESGRAGETQYF; DNA: TGTGCCAGCAGAGAAAGCGGGAGGGCCGGAGAGACCCAGTACTTC
size: -; J: TRBJ1-5; D: -; V: TRBV9; CDR3: CASSVDGRVGGNQPQHF; DNA: TGTGCCAGCAGCGTAGATGGCAGGGTAGGGGGTAATCAGCCCCAGCATTTT
size: once; J: TRBJ2-2; D: -; V: TRBV4-1; CDR3: CASSQVPGPGELFF; DNA: TGCGCCAGCAGCCAAGTTCCAGGGCCCGGGGAGCTGTTTTTT
size: -; J: TRBJ2-6; D: -; V: TRBV5-4; CDR3: CASSLSRGESGANVLTF; DNA: TGTGCCAGCAGCTTGTCCCGCGGGGAGTCCGGGGCCAACGTCCTGACTTTC
size: few; J: TRBJ1-1; D: -; V: TRBV4-1; CDR3: CASSHLTEAFF; DNA: TGCGCCAGCAGCCACCTGACAGAAGCTTTCTTT
size: -; J: TRBJ2-3; D: TRBD2; V: TRBV7-6; CDR3: CASSLSSGGRADTQYF; DNA: TGTGCCAGCAGCTTATCTTCGGGGGGGCGTGCAGATACGCAGTATTTT
size: -; J: TRBJ1-2; D: -; V: TRBV5-1; CDR3: CASSASSGNYGYTF; DNA: TGCGCCAGCAGCGCCTCTTCAGGCAACTATGGCTACACCTTC
size: few; J: TRBJ1-3; D: TRBD1; V: TRBV27; CDR3: CASSRELKGQNIHSGNTIYF; DNA: TGTGCCAGCAGCCGTGAACTCAAGGGACAGAATATACACTCTGGAAACACCATATATTTT
size: -; J: TRBJ1-1; D: TRBD1; V: TRBV6-5; CDR3: CASSYAQGTTEAFF; DNA: TGTGCCAGCAGTTACGCACAGGGGACCACTGAAGCTTTCTTT
size: -; J: TRBJ1-3; D: TRBD1; V: TRBV5-5; CDR3: CASSLGPDRANTIYF; DNA: TGTGCCAGCAGCTTGGGCCCGGACAGGGCGAACACCATATATTTT
size: -; J: TRBJ2-7; D: -; V: TRBV15; CDR3: CATSSRDSSYEQYF; DNA: TGTGCCACCAGCAGCCGGGACTCCTCCTACGAGCAGTACTTC
size: -; J: TRBJ2-1; D: TRBD2; V: TRBV27; CDR3: CASSLLLAGSPHYVYEQFF; DNA: TGTGCCAGCAGTTTATTACTAGCGGGATCCCCCCACTATGTCTATGAGCAGTTCTTC
size: few; J: TRBJ1-1; D: -; V: TRBV5-1; CDR3: CASSSGTEGTEAFF; DNA: TGCGCCAGCAGCTCCGGGACTGAGGGCACTGAAGCTTTCTTT
size: -; J: TRBJ2-1; D: -; V: TRBV7-9; CDR3: CASSLFGDEQFF; DNA: TGTGCCAGCAGCTTATTTGGAGATGAGCAGTTCTTC
size: -; J: TRBJ2-5; D: -; V: TRBV11-2; CDR3: CASSLVRGGEETQYF; DNA: TGTGCCAGCAGCTTAGTACGAGGGGGGGAAGAGACCCAGTACTTC
size: -; J: TRBJ2-5; D: TRBD2; V: TRBV27; CDR3: CASSPLAGVETQYF; DNA: TGTGCCAGCAGCCCTCTAGCGGGAGTTGAGACCCAGTACTTC
size: -; J: TRBJ2-1; D: TRBD1; V: TRBV29-1; CDR3: CSVPRQGQNNEQFF; DNA: TGCAGCGTCCCGAGACAGGGGCAAAACAATGAGCAGTTCTTC
size: -; J: TRBJ1-4; D: -; V: TRBV2; CDR3: CASSLGGSFPNEKLFF; DNA: TGTGCCAGCAGCCTCGGCGGGAGTTTTCCTAATGAAAAACTGTTTTTT
size: -; J: TRBJ1-1; D: -; V: TRBV11-2; CDR3: CASSLVPGDEAFF; DNA: TGTGCCAGCAGCTTAGTGCCAGGGGATGAAGCTTTCTTT
size: -; J: TRBJ2-5; D: TRBD1; V: TRBV19; CDR3: CASSTPDRGLAETQYF; DNA: TGTGCCAGTAGTACCCCGGACAGGGGGCTCGCAGAGACCCAGTACTTC
size: -; J: TRBJ1-6; D: TRBD1; V: TRBV11-2; CDR3: CASSPRQGHNSPLHF; DNA: TGTGCCAGCAGCCCCCGACAGGGTCATAATTCACCCCTCCACTTT
size: -; J: TRBJ1-2; D: -; V: TRBV5-1; CDR3: CASSFTGIFGYTF; DNA: TGCGCCAGCAGCTTTACAGGGATTTTTGGCTACACCTTC
size: -; J: TRBJ2-1; D: -; V: TRBV21-1; CDR3: CASSKGEPSGSRCYEQFF; DNA: TGTGCCAGCAGCAAAGGGGAGCCAAGCGGGAGTCGATGCTATGAGCAGTTCTTC
size: -; J: TRBJ1-3; D: -; V: TRBV27; CDR3: CASWGRNGGNTIYF; DNA: TGTGCCAGCTGGGGCAGAAACGGAGGAAACACCATATATTTT
size: -; J: TRBJ2-3; D: TRBD2; V: TRBV6-1; CDR3: CASSEAGRDSDTQYF; DNA: TGTGCCAGCAGTGAGGCCGGGAGGGACTCAGATACGCAGTATTTT
size: -; J: TRBJ1-3; D: TRBD1; V: TRBV30; CDR3: CAWSDPGQGPPNSGNTIYF; DNA: TGTGCCTGGAGTGACCCGGGACAGGGGCCTCCTAACTCTGGAAACACCATATATTTT